This paragraph reports one T cell receptor (beta chain). This clonotype occurred a few times. Its cognate antigen has yet to be identified. Base qualities are missing; no much larger clone stands one base away. Library preparation used 5' RACE. The reads were generated on an Illumina HiSeq 2500. The second PCR ran for roughly 7 to 11 cycles and used a J-beta primer mix along with a sample-barcoded 5' primer. A unique molecular identifier was introduced onto each TCR beta cDNA molecule by a template-switch 5' adaptor carrying 12 random nucleotides. At least 2.5 million CDR3-containing paired-end reads were obtained from each sample. First-strand cDNA was synthesized from all RNA with the Mint cDNA synthesis kit, primed by a TRBC-specific oligonucleotide. Following uracil-DNA glycosylase treatment, a first 18-cycle PCR with universal primers M1SS and BC2_uni_R was performed on all cDNA. The published analysis was carried out like this. Each sample was normalized by randomly selecting 1 million high-quality reads, each carrying a distinct molecular identifier. Reads with shared molecular identifiers were discarded instead of being binned into consensus sequences. MiTCR, with a Q25 quality threshold and the strictest error-elimination algorithm, was used for CDR3 identification, clonotype clustering and error correction. A nonparametric unseen species model with Euler transformation was used to estimate a lower bound on total TCR beta diversity. TCRdb redid the processing of the public reads, applying fastp at Q25 and MiXCR, and retained in-frame beta chains. Each record represents a unique CDR3 protein, reported with the most common genes and DNA among its rows. The V and J calls reflect TCRdb's pipeline rather than the authors' work. The sample includes over 1.5 million distinct CDR3 sequences, with 49% observed a single time. Of the sample, over 2% falls within the top ten clones.

Trimming takes 1 base from V and 2 bases from J, and the germline ends sit 13 bases apart. From its cysteine to its phenylalanine, the CDR3 spans 16 amino acids. Left in the record is the CDR3 DNA by itself, 48 bases read in frame from the first base. Sequences SGHTA (CDR1) and FQGNSA (CDR2) are obtained from the germline V gene. This sample was taken from a study of blood T cells in healthy people across ages (dated by TCRdb to about 2015). Background on the whole study: In model experiments, template switching captured roughly one uniquely barcoded TCR beta cDNA molecule for every two T cells. The study measured age-related changes in TCR beta repertoire diversity using deep sequencing normalized with unique cDNA molecular identifiers. Donors were grouped into four age groups: young (average 16 years), middle-aged (about 38), aged (roughly 62) and long-lived (over 80). To avoid experimental bias, donors of different ages were spread randomly across the sequencing lanes. The study analyzed two additional independent replicas of 1 million unique cDNA reads from the same blood draw for two donors, one aged 18 to 30 and one aged 80 or older. What the research found in general, with its limitations: The CMV infection status of donors was not known, potentially confounding age-related changes in expanded clonotypes. Total diversity estimates from one million sequenced T cells were considered lower bounds and underestimates. Observed TCR beta diversity per million T cells fell roughly linearly with age, and a significant reduction was already apparent by age approximately 41. The long-lived group showed more naive CD4+ T cells, fewer expanded clones and increased TCR diversity than the aged group, suggesting age selection. The percentage of naive T cells measured by flow cytometry correlated strongly with observed TCR beta diversity. Since profiling was done on bulk unsorted PBMCs, naive and antigen-experienced compartments could not be conclusively compared.

The 39 donors, aged about 6 to 95 years, were systemically healthy Caucasian individuals from Russia. Each donor gave approximately 9.3 milliliters of peripheral blood, collected into EDTA-treated Vacutainer tubes. Ficoll-Paque density-gradient centrifugation was used to isolate PBMCs, with at least 6 million per sample. Total RNA was extracted from PBMCs with Trizol reagent, with at least 6 micrograms obtained per sample. For every donor, an aliquot of PBMCs went through flow cytometry to measure the percentages of naive CD45RAhigh/CD27high T cells. The sequence links TRBV7-2 to TRBJ2-3; TRBD2 is a possible D gene, resting on 7 matching bases. The sample was blood. The sequence came from a woman between 40 and 50 years old in good health. The CDR3: CASSLGRGGNTDTQYF. The nucleotides read TGTGCCAGCAGCTTAGGGCGCGGGGGCAACACAGATACGCAGTATTTT.